Sequencing of this T cell receptor beta chain was carried out in a study of OX40 agonist ivuxolimab in advanced cancers. Across the study: Ivuxolimab, an agonistic anti-OX40 (CD134) antibody, was given to patients. Partial responses were seen in three patients, one with hepatocellular carcinoma and two with cutaneous melanoma. Whole-study results and caveats: At 0.1 to 3.0 mg/kg, CD4+ and CD8+ blood T cells expanded clonally by week 6.

Comments on this clone: Antigen specificity is unknown.

The V gene lost 0 bases and the J gene lost 2 bases, with 11 bases spanning the gap. The CDR3 is made up of 15 amino acids. The V gene's germline CDR1 is MNHNY and CDR2 SVGAGI (reference sequence). Libraries were prepared by immunoSEQ multiplex PCR; TCRdb keeps only in-frame clonotypes and omits some of them. Of some 94,000 clones in the sample, around 90% are singletons; the top ten hold over 0.8%. This chain links TRBV6-6 with TRBJ2-7, with D hard to call. This sequence was found in an adult with an advanced solid tumor such as melanoma, head and neck, liver or kidney cancer. The source material was CD4+ or CD8+ T cells sorted from blood, sampled in a trial of the OX40 agonist ivuxolimab. The CDR3 bases are TGTGCCAGCAGTTACTCGAGCGATCCCGCCTACGAGCAGTACTTC. This encodes CASSYSSDPAYEQYF.